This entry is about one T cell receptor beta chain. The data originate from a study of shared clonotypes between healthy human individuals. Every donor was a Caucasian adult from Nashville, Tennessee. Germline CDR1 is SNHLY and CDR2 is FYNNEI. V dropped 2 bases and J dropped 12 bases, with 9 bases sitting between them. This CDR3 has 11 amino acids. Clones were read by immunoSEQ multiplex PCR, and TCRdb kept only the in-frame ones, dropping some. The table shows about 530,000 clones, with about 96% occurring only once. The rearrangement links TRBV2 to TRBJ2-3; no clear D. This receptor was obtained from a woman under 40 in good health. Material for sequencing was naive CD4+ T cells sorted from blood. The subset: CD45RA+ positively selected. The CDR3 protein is CASSERLAQYF. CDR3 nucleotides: TGTGCCAGCAGTGAAAGGTTGGCACAGTATTTT.